This record looks at one T cell receptor (beta chain) sequence and its context. These data come from a study of blood T cell repertoires in COVID-19. V shed 5 bases and J shed 9 bases, with 16 bases lying between them. This CDR3 spans 13 amino acids. CDR1 is MDHEN, CDR2 SYDVKM, per germline. Sequencing used immunoSEQ multiplex PCR; TCRdb keeps in-frame clones, though not all of them. The sample yields roughly 220,000 clones, about 86% seen once. The chain combines TRBV28 with TRBJ2-5; a weak D match, TRBD1 (5 bases). This clonotype was sampled from a woman in her 50s with acute COVID-19. Sequenced material: PBMCs or T cells enriched from blood (not recorded which). The CDR3 loop is CASSTMGRMPQYF. CDR3 nucleotide sequence: TGTGCCAGCAGTACGATGGGGCGCATGCCCCAGTACTTC.